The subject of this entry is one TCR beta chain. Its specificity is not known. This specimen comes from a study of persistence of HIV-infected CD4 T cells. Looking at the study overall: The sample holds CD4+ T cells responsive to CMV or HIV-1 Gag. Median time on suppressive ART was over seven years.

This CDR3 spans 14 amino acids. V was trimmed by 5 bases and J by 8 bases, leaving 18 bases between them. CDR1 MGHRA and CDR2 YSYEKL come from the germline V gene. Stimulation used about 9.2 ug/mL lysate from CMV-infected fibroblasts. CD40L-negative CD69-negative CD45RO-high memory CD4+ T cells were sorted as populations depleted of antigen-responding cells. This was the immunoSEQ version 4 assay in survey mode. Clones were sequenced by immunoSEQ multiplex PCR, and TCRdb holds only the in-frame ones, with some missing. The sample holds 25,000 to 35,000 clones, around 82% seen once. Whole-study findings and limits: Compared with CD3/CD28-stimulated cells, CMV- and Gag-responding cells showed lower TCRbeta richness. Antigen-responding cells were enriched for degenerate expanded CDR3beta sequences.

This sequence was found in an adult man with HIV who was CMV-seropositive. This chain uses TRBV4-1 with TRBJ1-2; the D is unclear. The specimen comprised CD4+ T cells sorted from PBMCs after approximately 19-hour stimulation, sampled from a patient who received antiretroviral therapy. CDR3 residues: CASSSYSEGGGYTF. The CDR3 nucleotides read TGCGCCAGCAGCTCTTACTCCGAGGGAGGAGGCTACACCTTC.